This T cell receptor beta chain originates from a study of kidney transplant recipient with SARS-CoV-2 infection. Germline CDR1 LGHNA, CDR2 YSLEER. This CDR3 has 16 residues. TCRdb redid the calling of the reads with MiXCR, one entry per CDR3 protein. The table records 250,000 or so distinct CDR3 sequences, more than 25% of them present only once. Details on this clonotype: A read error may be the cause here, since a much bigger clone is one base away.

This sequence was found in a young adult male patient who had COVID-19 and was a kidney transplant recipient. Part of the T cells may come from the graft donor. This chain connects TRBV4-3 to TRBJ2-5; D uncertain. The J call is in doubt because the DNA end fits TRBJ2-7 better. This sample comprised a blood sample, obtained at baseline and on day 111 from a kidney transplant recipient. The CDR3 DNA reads TGCGCCAGCAGCCAAGACTCCCAGCTCCTTGTTTACGAGCAGTACTTC. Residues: CASSQDSQLLVYEQYF.